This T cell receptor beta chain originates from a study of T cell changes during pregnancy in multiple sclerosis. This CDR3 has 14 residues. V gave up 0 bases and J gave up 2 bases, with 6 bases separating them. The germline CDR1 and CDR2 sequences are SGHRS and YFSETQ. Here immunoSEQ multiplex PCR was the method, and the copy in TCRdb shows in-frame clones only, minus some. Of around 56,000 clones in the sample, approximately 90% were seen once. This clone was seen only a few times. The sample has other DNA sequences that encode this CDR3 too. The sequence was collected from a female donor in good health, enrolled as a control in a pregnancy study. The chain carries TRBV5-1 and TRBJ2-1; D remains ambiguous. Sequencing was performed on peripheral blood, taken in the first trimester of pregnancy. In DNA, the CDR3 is TGCGCCAGCAGCTTGGGGGCAGCCTACAATGAGCAGTTCTTC. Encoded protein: CASSLGAAYNEQFF.